Below, one T cell receptor (beta chain) is given with its context. The antigen is not known. This sample is drawn from a study of PD-1 blockade in mismatch repair-deficient tumors. The overall study: All were previously treated, progressing patients with eleven to twelve mismatch repair-deficient cancer types.

Germline CDR1 reads MNHEY; CDR2 reads SVGAGI. Between the trimmed V and J ends, which lost 8 bases and 6 bases, there was a span of 7 bases. This CDR3 comprises 10 residues. PCR or immunohistochemistry showed mismatch repair deficiency in every enrolled patient. Clones were read by immunoSEQ multiplex PCR, and TCRdb kept only the in-frame ones, dropping some. The top ten clones hold around 4.7% of a sample with 90,000 to 130,000 clones, over 60% of them seen once. Notes on the study in general: Tumor-resident clones, often absent from pretreatment blood, expanded after pembrolizumab and then contracted.

The receptor's source is an adult with mismatch repair-deficient cancer. Sequences were derived from peripheral blood, sampled approximately 60 weeks after starting pembrolizumab. The chain employs TRBV6-5 and TRBJ1-2; no reliable D call. The CDR3 region has the DNA TGTGCCAGCGGTCGAAATGGCTACACCTTC. Amino acid sequence: CASGRNGYTF.